One and the same sample provided the 19 T cell receptor beta chains below, sequenced in a study of siplizumab effects on memory and regulatory T cells. TCRdb keeps only in-frame clones here, not all; method: immunoSEQ multiplex PCR. Of tens of thousands of clones listed, less than 98% were seen once; the top ten hold approximately 1%. Sequencing input: naive CD8+ T cells sorted from blood. The receptors come from a human donor in good health.

This chain uses TRBV6-5 with TRBJ2-3; TRBD2 matches 7 bases. Germline assignment: CDR1 MNHEY and CDR2 SVGAGI. V dropped 6 bases and J dropped 0; count of bases not matched to a gene: 6. The CDR3 consists of 15 residues. CDR3 residues: CASRMISGSTDTQYF. Written as DNA, the CDR3 is TGTGCCAGCAGAATGATTAGCGGGAGCACAGATACGCAGTATTTT.

The chain has TRBV9 and TRBJ1-2; D might be TRBD1 (5 bases). Trimming removed 4 bases from V and 7 bases from J, with 20 bases in between. From germline, CDR1 is SGDLS and CDR2 YYNGEE. The CDR3 has 15 residues. CDR3 sequence (DNA): TGTGCCAGCAGCACAGGCGGCAGGGAATTATTTGGCTACACCTTC. The encoded protein is CASSTGGRELFGYTF.

The V call is TRBV27, the J call TRBJ2-2; no reliable D call. CDR3 length: 15 residues. Deletions cut 4 bases from V and 3 bases from J, with 12 bases between. The germline V gene encodes CDR1 MNHEY and CDR2 SMNVEV (reference sequence). CDR3 residues: CASSSFLSDTGELFF. In nucleotides, the CDR3 is TGTGCCAGCAGTTCGTTCTTGAGCGACACCGGGGAGCTGTTTTTT.

The rearrangement joins TRBV30 to TRBJ1-1; 11 nucleotides match TRBD1. Germline V gene data show CDR1 as GTSNPN and CDR2 as SVGIG (reference sequence). With 5 bases clipped from V and 11 bases from J, the junction kept 13 bases outside the gene matches. The length of the CDR3 is 14 residues. CDR3 nucleotides: TGTGCCTGGGTGGGACAGGGGGATTTCAATGGGGCTTTCTTT. Amino acids: CAWVGQGDFNGAFF.

V usage is TRBV25-1 and J usage is TRBJ1-2; D perhaps matches TRBD1 (5 bases). V was trimmed by 11 bases and J by 1 base, leaving 14 bases between them. The CDR3 loop spans 13 amino acids. Germline lookup yields CDR1 MGHDK and CDR2 SYGVNS. The CDR3 DNA sequence: TGTGCCGCGGGGCCGGCAGTTAACTATGGCTACACCTTC. This translates into CAAGPAVNYGYTF.

The chain couples TRBV10-3 to TRBJ1-2; 8 bases agree with TRBD1. Germline V gives CDR1 ENHRY, CDR2 SYGVKD. Trimming cost V 2 bases and J 6 bases; bases outside gene matches: 8. This CDR3 has 15 residues. CDR3 loop: CAISEPEDRAHGYTF. DNA for the CDR3: TGTGCCATCAGTGAGCCTGAGGACAGGGCCCATGGCTACACCTTC.

The chain carries TRBV6-6 and TRBJ2-3; D remains unclear. Germline CDR1 MNHNY, CDR2 SVGAGI (reference sequence). This CDR3 is built from 14 residues. Trimming removed 0 bases at V and 0 bases at J, with 4 bases between. The DNA of the CDR3 is TGTGCCAGCAGTTACTCGTTTAGCACAGATACGCAGTATTTT. Protein: CASSYSFSTDTQYF.

The J gene is TRBJ2-1, the V gene TRBV30, with D unclear. Germline V lookup: CDR1 GTSNPN, CDR2 SVGIG (reference sequence). Trimming cost V 0 bases and J 9 bases, with 15 bases left between them. The CDR3 loop spans 14 amino acids. CDR3 nucleotide sequence: TGTGCCTGGAGTGTTGCAAGCCTCCACAGTGAGCAGTTCTTC. It is translated as CAWSVASLHSEQFF.

In its sample, this clone was seen once. This chain connects TRBV7-6 to TRBJ1-5, with D maybe TRBD1 (6 bases). Deletions cut 3 bases from V and 7 bases from J, with 13 bases between. This CDR3 is built from 14 residues. Germline loops: CDR1 SGHVS, CDR2 FNYEAQ. CDR3 sequence reads: CASSLGLQGQPQHF. DNA for the CDR3: TGTGCCAGCAGCTTGGGATTACAGGGCCAGCCCCAGCATTTT.

V gene TRBV28 combines with J gene TRBJ1-5, with TRBD1 as a possible D gene (5 bases). There are 14 residues in the CDR3. The germline CDR1 and CDR2 sequences are MDHEN and SYDVKM. Trimming removed 2 bases at V and 7 bases at J, with 12 bases between. The CDR3 nucleotides are TGTGCCAGCAGTTTAGGAGGCGGGGACCAGCCCCAGCATTTT. This gives the protein CASSLGGGDQPQHF.

The J gene is TRBJ2-1, the V gene TRBV6-6; D gene ambiguous. The CDR3 totals 13 residues. V gave up 1 base and J gave up 5 bases, with 6 bases separating them. CDR1 is MNHNY, CDR2 SVGAGI, per germline (reference sequence). Here the CDR3 DNA reads TGTGCCAGCAGTTACTGGGAAAACAATGAGCAGTTCTTC. Translating it yields CASSYWENNEQFF.

The rearrangement uses TRBV10-2 and TRBJ2-5; 7 bases fit TRBD2. Germline V CDR1 and CDR2: WSHSY, SAAADI. V gave up 0 bases and J gave up 5 bases; unmatched junction bases: 3. This CDR3 has 14 residues. CDR3 in DNA: TGCGCCAGCAGTGAGTCGACTAGCTGGGAGACCCAGTACTTC. It specifies CASSESTSWETQYF.

J is TRBJ2-7 and V is TRBV4-2; TRBD2 agrees at 8 bases. This CDR3 comprises 15 residues. V was pared by 1 base and J by 4 bases, with 6 bases of the junction left unmatched. Germline CDR1 reads LGHNA; CDR2 reads YNFKEQ. This chain's CDR3 is CASSQVPTSAYEQYF. DNA for the CDR3: TGTGCCAGCAGCCAAGTTCCGACTAGCGCATACGAGCAGTACTTC.

This chain uses TRBV6-5 with TRBJ1-5; D gene uncertain. V gave up 7 bases and J gave up 3 bases, with 10 bases separating them. CDR1 and CDR2 (germline): MNHEY, SVGAGI. This CDR3 contains 13 residues. The CDR3 DNA reads as TGTGCCAGCACAATGGGTCCCAATCAGCCCCAGCATTTT. It is translated as CASTMGPNQPQHF.

The rearrangement joins TRBV4-3 to TRBJ1-2; a weak D match, TRBD1 (5 bases). The CDR3 has 15 residues. Trimming stripped 3 bases from V and 8 bases from J, with 19 bases between. CDR1 and CDR2 (germline): LGHNA, YSLEER. CDR3 in DNA: TGCGCCAGCAGCCACGAGGCTACGGGGCTCGGCGGCTACACCTTC. Translated, it gives CASSHEATGLGGYTF.

This clone has just one count. This rearrangement joins TRBV28 to TRBJ2-3, with 7 bases identical to TRBD2. The germline V gene has CDR1 MDHEN and CDR2 SYDVKM. The V gene end was trimmed by 4 bases and the J gene end by 1 base; junction bases not matched to a gene: 8. The CDR3 is 16 amino acids. In DNA form, the CDR3 reads TGTGCCAGCAGTTCCTTTGGACTAGGGGGCACAGATACGCAGTATTTT. Translated: CASSSFGLGGTDTQYF.

The chain has TRBV30 and TRBJ1-2, with D perhaps matching TRBD1 (6 bases). CDR1 and CDR2 (germline): GTSNPN, SVGIG (reference sequence). The ends were cut back, 7 bases at V and 5 bases at J, with 23 bases in the middle. CDR3 length equals 15 residues. CDR3 coding DNA: TGTGCCTTGCTAGGGGCAGGGGACTCCCCTTATGGCTACACCTTC. Translating it yields CALLGAGDSPYGYTF.

The chain is built from TRBV15 and TRBJ2-1; D remains ambiguous. The CDR3 spans 15 residues. Trimming cost V 4 bases and J 0 bases, with 10 bases left between them. Germline assignment: CDR1 LNHNV and CDR2 YYDKDF (reference sequence). CDR3 nucleotides: TGTGCCACCAGCATGGCGTCGAGCTCCTACAATGAGCAGTTCTTC. Amino acids: CATSMASSSYNEQFF.

The chain combines TRBV5-6 with TRBJ2-2; tentatively, D is TRBD1 (5 bases). V lost 4 bases to trimming and J lost 7 bases, with 11 bases between them. Germline lookup yields CDR1 SGHDT and CDR2 YYEEEE. The CDR3 extends over 13 amino acids. This CDR3 reads CASSETGYGELFF. In DNA form, the CDR3 reads TGTGCCAGCAGCGAAACAGGTTACGGGGAGCTGTTTTTT.